The entry below gives a single T cell receptor (beta chain) sequence along with its context. This receptor's antigen is unknown. No base qualities exist here, and no much larger clone lies one base off it. The germline V gene (reference sequence) specifies SEHNR as CDR1 and FQNEAQ as CDR2. Trimmed from V: 5 bases; trimmed from J: 5 bases; junction bases lacking a gene match: 7. Including the terminal cysteine and phenylalanine, the CDR3 comprises 15 residues. Solely the CDR3 DNA is kept, with 45 bases framed from the first base. This sample is drawn from a study of blood T cell repertoires in COVID-19 (TCRdb year 2020). With regard to the full study: Samples from collaborators originated in the United States, Italy and Spain and spanned both the acute and convalescent phases of COVID-19. The material from the prospective study consisted of cDNA or gDNA derived from T cells, B-cell-depleted T cells, or PBMCs. Subjects who had been exposed to COVID-19, were actively infected with it, or had recovered from it provided the deeply sampled blood TCRbeta repertoires that made up the dataset. The repertoires were released in a freely available public database intended as a resource for research on the immune response to SARS-CoV-2. Samples came from the ongoing ImmuneRACE study (first 160 participants) plus 1,254 subjects from 6 global collaborators. Nearly every sample came with metadata listing a de-identified subject ID, COVID-19 status, age in years and sex. Where available, HLA class I and class II types were obtained from metadata supplied by the sample provider rather than from assay-based typing. Paper-wide results and their limitations: The quantity of clinical and demographic metadata differed by source and by participant and was supplied without curation.

Collaborating institutions collected whole blood in K2EDTA tubes following their own protocols. For TCRbeta analysis, collaborator samples were shipped as frozen whole blood, as isolated PBMCs, or as DNA extracted from either sample type. TCRbeta CDR3 regions were amplified from genomic DNA by means of the immunoSEQ Assay, a bias-controlled multiplex PCR. From the authors' description of their analysis: The number of nucleated cells in each sample was estimated by amplification of reference gene primers within the assay. To quantify the absolute abundance of each unique TCRbeta CDR3 rearrangement, sequence reads were collapsed and filtered. For each sample, productive Simpson clonality was calculated as the square root of Simpson's diversity index over productive rearrangements. TCRdb limited this immuneACCESS table to in-frame rearrangements with V and J called. A share of clones is missing; checked studies link under half to unresolved V genes, and the rest is unexplained. V and J calls and clone size are those listed in that table; D and trimming were worked out from the DNA. This sample gives about 74,000 clones in total; around 75% of them show up just once. Together, the top ten hold around a fifth of the sample.

Material for sequencing was peripheral blood. The chain employs TRBV7-9 and TRBJ2-1, and TRBD1 matches 9 of the central bases. The source of this sequence is a man between 65 and 85 years old with acute or convalescent COVID-19. The CDR3 reads CASSPGDREDNEQFF. The DNA reads as follows: TGTGCCAGCAGCCCGGGGGACAGGGAAGACAATGAGCAGTTCTTC.